This T cell receptor (beta chain) was identified in a study of T cells in tuberculosis (dated by TCRdb to the late 2010s). For the study in its entirety: The study combined CD1B tetramers and high-throughput TCR immunosequencing to characterize T cells specific for the mycobacterial lipid antigen glucose monomycolate (GMM). With approximately nine people per group, a South African clinical cohort compared IGRA-negative adolescents, IGRA-positive adolescents with latent tuberculosis, and adults with active tuberculosis. Active tuberculosis patient PBMC were archived before or within 7 days of starting standard anti-tuberculosis treatment. The investigation overall reported the following: Smaller NN-distances were partly driven by shorter CDR3-alpha lengths in active tuberculosis patients, and statistical significance was not reached for the TCR-beta difference. Active tuberculosis TCR-alpha repertoires showed smaller mean NN-distances to GMM-specific TCRs than IGRA-negative controls, suggesting clonal expansion of these TCRs. Clinical samples were selected based on which cryopreserved specimens were available, and the active tuberculosis cases were adults whereas the controls were adolescents. Using GEM motif frequencies, a classifier achieved over 65% accuracy, whereas a classifier built on the diverse GMM-specific repertoire got to 87% accuracy (AUROC about 0.9).

What this sample's time point label stands for: new active TB diagnosis, blood taken before or within 7 days of starting treatment. The active tuberculosis patients were newly diagnosed, HIV-seronegative South African adults aged 18 years or older. Confirmation of active tuberculosis was obtained by positive sputum smear microscopy and/or positive M. tuberculosis culture. Immunosequencing of unsorted cryopreserved PBMC covered, on average, roughly 93,000 T cells per clinical donor. Ends trimmed: V by 0 bases, J by 7 bases; bases unmatched to a gene: 5. The CDR3, cysteine through phenylalanine, is 14 amino acids long. Only the CDR3 portion is preserved as DNA: 42 bases, with reading frame beginning at the first base. For CDR1 and CDR2, the germline V gene lists SGDLS and YYNGEE. Worth noting for this clone: There is no known antigen for this receptor. No base qualities exist here, and no much larger clone lies one base off it.

TCR libraries were generated with the immunoSEQ multiplex PCR assay, using TCR-beta and/or TCR-alpha/delta assays for each sample. The amplified TCR libraries were sequenced using the Illumina high-throughput platform. Turning to the authors' computational methods: Clustering and dimensionality reduction were performed using pairwise TCRdist distances among GMM-specific receptors from ex vivo sorted or in vitro expanded T cells. The score assigned to each clinical repertoire was mean NN-distance, meaning the average TCRdist to the nearest 10% of tetramer-positive reference sequences. To compute GEM TCR motif frequency, the fraction of unique TCRs matching known GEM sequences by V/J usage and CDR3 length was calculated. Linear discriminant analysis with leave-one-out cross-validation, implemented in scikit-learn, was used to classify active tuberculosis. This is the immuneACCESS table as TCRdb keeps it, with only in-frame sequences that have V and J called. A part of the clones is gone; compared with another copy, unresolved V genes explain less than half, and the rest is unexplained. That table supplies the V and J calls and clone size; D and trimming were determined from the DNA. The table for this sample lists tens of thousands of clones; about 85% of them were counted only once. The top ten hold about 15% of the sample.

This sample comprised PBMCs, obtained at tuberculosis diagnosis. The receptor chain draws on TRBV9 and TRBJ1-2; TRBD1 matches 8 bases in the middle. The source is an adult with tuberculosis. At the DNA level, the sequence is TGTGCCAGCAGCGTAGCAGGGGGCGTATTTGGCTACACCTTC. This yields the protein CASSVAGGVFGYTF.